This TCR beta chain appears in the sequencing data of a study of shared clonotypes between healthy human individuals. Study-level results: Represented diversity, genetic and exposure-history alike, was limited by few donors.

Trimming took off 8 bases at V and 2 bases at J, with 10 bases between the two ends. Germline V gives CDR1 KGHSH, CDR2 LQKENI. CDR3 length: 12 residues. An even split of each subset's genomic DNA across several immunoSEQ plates was performed. The assay was immunoSEQ multiplex PCR, and TCRdb's table has in-frame clones only and misses some. The sample yields about 2 million clones, over 85% seen once. As to this clone: The target antigen is unknown.

Terminally differentiated effector memory CD45RA+ cells were excluded by CCR7 positive selection of CD45RO-negative cells. The chain employs TRBV18 and TRBJ2-7; a possible D gene is TRBD1 (6 bases). Sequences were obtained from naive CD8+ T cells sorted from blood. The origin of this receptor is a man aged 18 to 29 in good health. CDR3 nucleotides: TGTGCCAGCCGGGACACCGCCTACGAGCAGTACTTC. It specifies CASRDTAYEQYF.